The 17 T cell receptor beta chains presented below share a single source sample, sequenced in a study of lymphopenia after photon versus proton radiotherapy. Profiled with immunoSEQ multiplex PCR; TCRdb holds only in-frame clones, not every one. The sample includes fewer than 30,000 clones, roughly four fifths seen only once; the top ten take more than 3%. The input for sequencing was peripheral blood, taken from a patient treated with photon-based radiotherapy. The receptors derive from a woman in her fifties or sixties with pancreatic cancer.

The chain carries TRBV10-1 and TRBJ1-1; D is unclear. The CDR3 has 9 residues. CDR1 is WNHNN and CDR2 is SYGVQD in the germline V gene (reference sequence). Trimming cost V 7 bases and J 11 bases, with 8 bases left between them. The CDR3 DNA reads as TGCGCCAGCACGACGGGTGCTTTCTTT. It is translated as CASTTGAFF.

This clone has a handful of counts. The rearrangement links TRBV29-1 to TRBJ2-1, with 14 bases fitting TRBD2. V was clipped by 5 bases and J by 2 bases; unmatched bases: 8. The CDR3 is made up of 17 amino acids. CDR1 and CDR2 from the germline V gene are SQVTM and ANQGSEA. CDR3 nucleotide sequence: TGCAGCGTTCAAGGGACTAGCGGGAGCGGAGCCTACAATGAGCAGTTCTTC. This gives the protein CSVQGTSGSGAYNEQFF.

The chain has TRBV9 and TRBJ1-6; no clear D gene. V lost 7 bases and J lost 2, with 13 bases in between. This CDR3 has 15 residues. In germline, CDR1 is SGDLS, CDR2 YYNGEE. This CDR3 reads CASRRGSTYNSPLHF. CDR3 nucleotides: TGTGCCAGCCGCCGGGGTTCGACCTATAATTCACCCCTCCACTTT.

This sequence joins TRBV1 and TRBJ2-7; no DNA check was done on the table's D call, TRBD1. TRBV1 has pseudogene status. CDR3 length equals 16 residues. The CDR3 DNA reads TGCACCAGCAGCCAACTCATACGGACAGGGATCCACGAGCAGTACTTC. Amino acids: CTSSQLIRTGIHEQYF.

This chain links TRBV2 with TRBJ1-1, with D possibly matching TRBD1 (5 bases). V lost 6 bases to trimming and J lost 5 bases, with 13 bases between them. From germline, CDR1 is SNHLY and CDR2 FYNNEI. CDR3 length equals 13 residues. DNA for the CDR3: TGTGCCAGCAGCGCCTTCGGGGGAACTGAAGCTTTCTTT. It translates to CASSAFGGTEAFF.

V is TRBV7-6 and J is TRBJ2-3; D tentatively reads TRBD1 or TRBD2 (5 bases each). This CDR3 is built from 16 residues. Germline V gene lookup returns CDR1 SGHVS and CDR2 FNYEAQ. Trimming removed 4 bases from V and 2 bases from J, with 16 bases in between. This chain's CDR3 is CASSSVEGTYTDTQYF. Here the CDR3 DNA reads TGTGCCAGCAGCTCCGTTGAGGGGACCTACACAGATACGCAGTATTTT. The entire variable domain, with the rest obtained from reference TRBV7-6 and TRBJ2-3, is as follows: GAGVSQSPRYKVTKRGQDVALRCDPISGHVSLYWYRQALGQGPEFLTYFNYEAQQDKSGLPNDRFSAERPEGSISTLTIQRTEQRDSAMYRCASSSVEGTYTDTQYFGPGTRLTVL.

The V gene is TRBV5-6, the J gene TRBJ2-7; D is possibly TRBD1 or TRBD2 (5 bases each). CDR1 SGHDT and CDR2 YYEEEE come from the germline V gene. The CDR3 totals 15 residues. V was clipped by 0 bases and J by 7 bases, with 17 bases between them. CDR3 sequence: CASSLGNWGTEEQYF. The CDR3 DNA reads as TGTGCCAGCAGCTTGGGGAACTGGGGGACGGAGGAGCAGTACTTC.

The gene calls are TRBV2 and TRBJ2-1; 7 positions agree with TRBD2. Germline V CDR1 and CDR2: SNHLY, FYNNEI. Trimming cost V 9 bases and J 8 bases; bases outside gene matches: 19. This CDR3 comprises 16 residues. In DNA form, the CDR3 reads TGTGCCAGGACCCTTCTAGCGGCCCCTTCAGGCGATGAGCAGTTCTTC. It yields the protein CARTLLAAPSGDEQFF.

The rearrangement links TRBV6-5 to TRBJ2-7, with D possibly matching TRBD1 (5 bases). There are 14 residues in the CDR3. V lost 0 bases to trimming and J lost 3 bases, with 9 bases between them. Germline CDR1 is MNHEY and CDR2 is SVGAGI. The CDR3 DNA is TGTGCCAGCAGTTACTCCAGGGATATCTACGAGCAGTACTTC. Translation gives CASSYSRDIYEQYF.

V gene TRBV29-1 combines with J gene TRBJ1-2; 7 bases fit TRBD1. The J segment lost 2 bases and the V segment lost 7 bases, leaving 4 bases of the junction unmatched. CDR3 length: 12 residues. The germline V gene encodes CDR1 SQVTM and CDR2 ANQGSEA. The CDR3 DNA sequence: TGCAGCGCCGGGGGACAGAACTATGGCTACACCTTC. It specifies CSAGGQNYGYTF.

The chain joins TRBV19 to TRBJ1-4, with D unresolved. Germline values: CDR1 LNHDA, CDR2 SQIVND (reference sequence). Between the trimmed V and J ends, which lost 7 bases and 0 bases, there was a span of 9 bases. This CDR3 spans 14 amino acids. The CDR3 protein is CASTNTPTNEKLFF. Written as DNA, the CDR3 is TGTGCCAGTACCAACACTCCAACTAATGAAAAACTGTTTTTT. The full variable domain, with the rest looked up from reference TRBV19 and TRBJ1-4, is DGGITQSPKYLFRKEGQNVTLSCEQNLNHDAMYWYRQDPGQGLRLIYYSQIVNDFQKGDIAEGYSVSREKKESFPLTVTSAQKNPTAFYLCASTNTPTNEKLFFGSGTQLSVL.

The chain recombines TRBV10-1 with TRBJ2-1; D may be TRBD2 (6 bases). The germline gives CDR1 WNHNN, CDR2 SYGVQD (reference sequence). The V gene lost 3 bases and the J gene lost 8 bases, with 17 bases spanning the gap. The CDR3 consists of 15 residues. CDR3 residues: CASSDTGSRWDEQFF. The DNA for the CDR3 is TGCGCCAGCAGTGACACCGGGAGCCGGTGGGATGAGCAGTTCTTC.

The chain links TRBV5-1 to TRBJ1-1, with TRBD1 identical over 11 bases. There are 14 residues in the CDR3. V was clipped by 4 bases and J by 5 bases; unmatched bases: 4. CDR1 and CDR2 from the germline V gene are SGHRS and YFSETQ. The CDR3 bases are TGCGCCAGCAGCCGGGGACAGGGGGGAACTGAAGCTTTCTTT. This translates into CASSRGQGGTEAFF.

The chain employs TRBV7-9 and TRBJ2-3; D is possibly TRBD2 (6 bases). V was pared by 5 bases and J by 1 base, with 13 bases between. Germline-derived CDR1 and CDR2 are SEHNR and FQNEAQ (reference sequence). This CDR3 is built from 15 residues. CDR3 amino acids: CASSVRDQRTDTQYF. In DNA, the CDR3 is TGTGCCAGCAGCGTGCGGGACCAACGCACAGATACGCAGTATTTT. Together with reference TRBV7-9 and TRBJ2-3, the CDR3 gives the full variable domain: DTGVSQNPRHKITKRGQNVTFRCDPISEHNRLYWYRQTLGQGPEFLTYFQNEAQLEKSRLLSDRFSAERPKGSFSTLEIQRTEQGDSAMYLCASSVRDQRTDTQYFGPGTRLTVL.

The chain uses TRBV7-9 and TRBJ1-3; 7 bases align to TRBD1. Germline trimming cut 5 bases from V and 3 bases from J; bases unmatched to any gene: 7. Germline V gene data show CDR1 as SEHNR and CDR2 as FQNEAQ (reference sequence). This CDR3 comprises 15 residues. CDR3 in amino acids: CASSRDRADGNTIYF. DNA of the CDR3: TGTGCCAGCAGCCGAGACAGGGCGGATGGAAACACCATATATTTT.

The chain joins TRBV29-1 to TRBJ2-1, with 13 nucleotides matching TRBD2. Per the germline V gene, CDR1 is SQVTM and CDR2 is ANQGSEA. V gave up 5 bases and J gave up 1 base; unmatched junction bases: 11. This CDR3 has 18 residues. DNA of the CDR3: TGCAGCGTTCAAGGTGGGACTAGCGGGAAGGGATCCTACAATGAGCAGTTCTTC. This codes for CSVQGGTSGKGSYNEQFF.

V gene TRBV5-1 combines with J gene TRBJ2-2; 11 positions match TRBD2. Germline V CDR1 and CDR2: SGHRS, YFSETQ. The V segment lost 2 bases and the J segment 4 bases; nucleotides outside the gene matches: 7. The CDR3 sequence is 17 residues long. The CDR3 DNA is TGCGCCAGCAGCTTAACTAGCGGGAGCGGGATCACCGGGGAGCTGTTTTTT. It codes for CASSLTSGSGITGELFF.